A single sample gave rise to the 20 T cell receptor beta chains below, sequenced in a study of cytomegalovirus exposure and HLA in healthy donors. The study ran its PCR with 60 Vbeta and 13 Jbeta primers. Clones were sequenced by immunoSEQ multiplex PCR, and TCRdb holds only the in-frame ones, with some missing. The table includes 250,000 or so clones, about nine tenths detected once. Material: PBMCs. The origin of the receptors is a girl aged 2 to 9 in good health and CMV-seronegative.

The gene calls are TRBV29-1 and TRBJ2-3, with D perhaps TRBD2 (5 bases). This CDR3 has 12 residues. Trimming cost V 6 bases and J 3 bases, with 10 bases left between them. The germline V gene encodes CDR1 SQVTM and CDR2 ANQGSEA. The CDR3 reads CSVGVQTDTQYF. CDR3 nucleotides: TGCAGCGTCGGGGTTCAGACAGATACGCAGTATTTT.

The chain is built from TRBV19 and TRBJ2-7; TRBD2 matches 10 bases. The ends lost 3 bases at V and 5 bases at J; junction bases unmatched: 7. The CDR3 length is 15 residues. Germline values: CDR1 LNHDA, CDR2 SQIVND (reference sequence). Here the CDR3 reads CASSIELAGSHEQYF. CDR3 sequence (DNA): TGTGCCAGTAGTATCGAACTAGCGGGGAGCCACGAGCAGTACTTC.

This clone was seen more than once but under ten times. The chain carries TRBV27 and TRBJ2-7, with D possibly being TRBD1 (6 bases). The CDR3 is 15 amino acids. Between the trimmed V and J ends, which lost 0 bases and 5 bases, there was a span of 14 bases. Germline V lookup: CDR1 MNHEY, CDR2 SMNVEV (reference sequence). CDR3 amino acids: CASSLSGAGRNEQYF. The DNA for the CDR3 is TGTGCCAGCAGTTTATCGGGGGCAGGGCGCAACGAGCAGTACTTC.

The chain couples TRBV5-6 to TRBJ2-5; D perhaps matches TRBD2 (6 bases). The J call may be wrong; the DNA end is better matched by TRBJ2-7. The CDR3 length is 14 residues. CDR1 is SGHDT, CDR2 YYEEEE, per germline. The CDR3 loop is CASSATPGVHEQYF. CDR3 nucleotide sequence: TGTGCCAGCAGCGCCACCCCGGGAGTACACGAGCAGTACTTC.

The chain employs TRBV4-1 and TRBJ1-1, with D perhaps TRBD1 (6 bases). CDR1 is MGHRA and CDR2 is YSYEKL in the germline V gene. V was pared by 4 bases and J by 1 base, with 13 bases between. The CDR3 covers 15 residues. The CDR3 DNA sequence: TGCGCCAGCAGCCCGAGACAGGATCAGAACACTGAAGCTTTCTTT. It codes for CASSPRQDQNTEAFF.

J is TRBJ2-5 and V is TRBV7-9; a possible D gene is TRBD2 (5 bases). From germline, CDR1 is SEHNR and CDR2 FQNEAQ (reference sequence). The CDR3 runs 13 residues. With 7 bases removed from V and 4 bases from J, the gap between germline ends came to 13 bases. Here the CDR3 reads CASMPRVRETQYF. The CDR3 DNA reads TGTGCCAGCATGCCGAGGGTGAGAGAGACCCAGTACTTC.

About this clone: Compared with germline, one end of the junction differs, possibly owing to a read error. The identical CDR3 is also encoded by other nucleotide sequences in the sample. The chain combines TRBV7-2 with TRBJ2-1; 7 nucleotides match TRBD2. This CDR3 comprises 15 residues. Germline V gives CDR1 SGHTA, CDR2 FQGNSA. The CDR3 protein is CASSQLAQAALEQFF. CDR3 nucleotide sequence: TGCGCCAGCAGCCAACTAGCGCAGGCAGCGTTAGAGCAGTTCTTC.

V is TRBV30 and J is TRBJ1-3; D possibly corresponds to TRBD1 (5 bases). The CDR3 extends over 12 amino acids. Germline V gene lookup returns CDR1 GTSNPN and CDR2 SVGIG (reference sequence). Trimming removed 5 bases at V and 0 bases at J, with 5 bases between. CDR3 bases: TGTGCCTGGGACAGCTCTGGAAACACCATATATTTT. Translated: CAWDSSGNTIYF.

V is TRBV27 and J is TRBJ2-2, with 10 bases identical to TRBD2. CDR1 is MNHEY and CDR2 is SMNVEV in the germline V gene (reference sequence). The CDR3 runs to 17 residues. V shed 3 bases, J shed 5 bases, and the junction held 9 bases outside the gene matches. CDR3 in amino acids: CASSFWSGRVRTGELFF. Written as DNA, the CDR3 is TGTGCCAGCAGTTTCTGGAGCGGGAGGGTGAGAACCGGGGAGCTGTTTTTT.

The gene calls are TRBV5-1 and TRBJ2-4; D perhaps matches TRBD1 (5 bases). Germline V gene data show CDR1 as SGHRS and CDR2 as YFSETQ. The CDR3 spans 15 residues. The V end lost 0 bases, the J end lost 8 bases, and 15 bases lay between the germline ends. DNA for the CDR3: TGCGCCAGCAGCTTGGAGAAGGGGATCAAGGACATTCAGTACTTC. Protein product: CASSLEKGIKDIQYF.

The chain joins TRBV15 to TRBJ1-4; the D is unclear. The germline V gene encodes CDR1 LNHNV and CDR2 YYDKDF (reference sequence). Trimming removed 1 base at V and 0 bases at J, with 9 bases between. The CDR3 covers 16 residues. CDR3 DNA sequence: TGTGCCACCAGCAGAGCGAGGCCCTCAACTAATGAAAAACTGTTTTTT. Translated: CATSRARPSTNEKLFF.

V gene TRBV10-3 combines with J gene TRBJ2-7, with 10 positions matching TRBD2. CDR3 length: 14 amino acids. Germline V gene lookup returns CDR1 ENHRY and CDR2 SYGVKD. J lost 1 base, V lost 7 bases, and 4 bases had no gene match. This CDR3 reads CAITDSGRSYEQYF. CDR3 DNA sequence: TGTGCCATCACCGATAGCGGGAGGTCCTACGAGCAGTACTTC.

The chain combines TRBV2 with TRBJ1-2; TRBD1 might be the D (6 bases). This CDR3 region has 14 residues. Germline V gene lookup returns CDR1 SNHLY and CDR2 FYNNEI. The V and J ends lost 3 bases and 5 bases respectively, with 13 bases between them. CDR3 residues: CASSEAGAGYGYTF. As DNA, the CDR3 is TGTGCCAGCAGTGAGGCAGGGGCAGGGTATGGCTACACCTTC.

The chain links TRBV19 to TRBJ1-4, with D uncertain. The V gene's germline CDR1 is LNHDA and CDR2 SQIVND (reference sequence). Trimming removed 3 bases at V and 5 bases at J, with 7 bases between. This CDR3 is built from 13 residues. The CDR3 protein is CASSIALNEKLFF. As DNA, the CDR3 is TGTGCCAGTAGTATTGCCCTAAATGAAAAACTGTTTTTT.

The CDR3 DNA is TGTGCCAGCGGCCCCCACAGGGTCCAAGAGACCCAGTACTTC. As protein: CASGPHRVQETQYF. The V and J genes are TRBV2 and TRBJ2-5, with a possible D match to TRBD1 (6 bases). Trimming took off 8 bases at V and 1 base at J, with 14 bases between the two ends. CDR1 is SNHLY, CDR2 FYNNEI, per germline. The length of the CDR3 is 14 residues.

The table lists this clone with a few counts. V and J are TRBV5-1 and TRBJ2-2, with 8 bases that match TRBD1. This CDR3 region has 15 residues. The junction had 8 bases not matched to a gene; V was cut back by 4 bases and J by 6 bases. Germline-derived CDR1 and CDR2 are SGHRS and YFSETQ. For the CDR3, the DNA is TGCGCCAGCAGCACGGACAGGGTGACGTCCGGGGAGCTGTTTTTT. Encoded protein: CASSTDRVTSGELFF.

The V gene is TRBV27, the J gene TRBJ1-6, with 7 bases that match TRBD1. This CDR3 spans 14 amino acids. Per the germline V gene, CDR1 is MNHEY and CDR2 is SMNVEV (reference sequence). J lost 7 bases, V lost 5 bases, and 5 bases had no gene match. The CDR3 coding sequence is TGTGCCAGCAGTCTCGGGACAGCGAATTCACCCCTCCACTTT. Its protein product is CASSLGTANSPLHF.

Here the CDR3 reads CASRVGLLQETQYF. The CDR3 nucleotides read TGTGCCAGCAGGGTGGGACTCCTTCAAGAGACCCAGTACTTC. This rearrangement joins TRBV27 to TRBJ2-5, with a tentative D call TRBD2 (6 bases). The germline gives CDR1 MNHEY, CDR2 SMNVEV (reference sequence). This CDR3 comprises 14 residues. V lost 6 bases and J lost 2, with 13 bases in between.

The rearrangement links TRBV5-1 to TRBJ1-4, with 8 positions matching TRBD1. This CDR3 is 16 amino acids long. V lost 4 bases and J lost 4; bases outside the gene matches: 9. Germline-derived CDR1 and CDR2 are SGHRS and YFSETQ. The CDR3 region is CASSTGQGRGNEKLFF. The CDR3 DNA follows: TGCGCCAGCAGCACAGGACAGGGAAGGGGTAATGAAAAACTGTTTTTT. Variable domain in full (rest from reference TRBV5-1 and TRBJ1-4): KAGVTQTPRYLIKTRGQQVTLSCSPISGHRSVSWYQQTPGQGLQFLFEYFSETQRNKGNFPGRFSGRQFSNSRSEMNVSTLELGDSALYLCASSTGQGRGNEKLFFGSGTQLSVL.

The V call is TRBV7-8, the J call TRBJ2-7; D not resolved. The V end lost 5 bases, the J end lost 0 bases, and 5 bases lay between the germline ends. The CDR3 contains 12 residues. Germline V gene sequence: CDR1 SGHVS, CDR2 FQNEAQ. The CDR3, as DNA: TGTGCCAGCAGCCCCAGCTCCTACGAGCAGTACTTC. Residues: CASSPSSYEQYF.